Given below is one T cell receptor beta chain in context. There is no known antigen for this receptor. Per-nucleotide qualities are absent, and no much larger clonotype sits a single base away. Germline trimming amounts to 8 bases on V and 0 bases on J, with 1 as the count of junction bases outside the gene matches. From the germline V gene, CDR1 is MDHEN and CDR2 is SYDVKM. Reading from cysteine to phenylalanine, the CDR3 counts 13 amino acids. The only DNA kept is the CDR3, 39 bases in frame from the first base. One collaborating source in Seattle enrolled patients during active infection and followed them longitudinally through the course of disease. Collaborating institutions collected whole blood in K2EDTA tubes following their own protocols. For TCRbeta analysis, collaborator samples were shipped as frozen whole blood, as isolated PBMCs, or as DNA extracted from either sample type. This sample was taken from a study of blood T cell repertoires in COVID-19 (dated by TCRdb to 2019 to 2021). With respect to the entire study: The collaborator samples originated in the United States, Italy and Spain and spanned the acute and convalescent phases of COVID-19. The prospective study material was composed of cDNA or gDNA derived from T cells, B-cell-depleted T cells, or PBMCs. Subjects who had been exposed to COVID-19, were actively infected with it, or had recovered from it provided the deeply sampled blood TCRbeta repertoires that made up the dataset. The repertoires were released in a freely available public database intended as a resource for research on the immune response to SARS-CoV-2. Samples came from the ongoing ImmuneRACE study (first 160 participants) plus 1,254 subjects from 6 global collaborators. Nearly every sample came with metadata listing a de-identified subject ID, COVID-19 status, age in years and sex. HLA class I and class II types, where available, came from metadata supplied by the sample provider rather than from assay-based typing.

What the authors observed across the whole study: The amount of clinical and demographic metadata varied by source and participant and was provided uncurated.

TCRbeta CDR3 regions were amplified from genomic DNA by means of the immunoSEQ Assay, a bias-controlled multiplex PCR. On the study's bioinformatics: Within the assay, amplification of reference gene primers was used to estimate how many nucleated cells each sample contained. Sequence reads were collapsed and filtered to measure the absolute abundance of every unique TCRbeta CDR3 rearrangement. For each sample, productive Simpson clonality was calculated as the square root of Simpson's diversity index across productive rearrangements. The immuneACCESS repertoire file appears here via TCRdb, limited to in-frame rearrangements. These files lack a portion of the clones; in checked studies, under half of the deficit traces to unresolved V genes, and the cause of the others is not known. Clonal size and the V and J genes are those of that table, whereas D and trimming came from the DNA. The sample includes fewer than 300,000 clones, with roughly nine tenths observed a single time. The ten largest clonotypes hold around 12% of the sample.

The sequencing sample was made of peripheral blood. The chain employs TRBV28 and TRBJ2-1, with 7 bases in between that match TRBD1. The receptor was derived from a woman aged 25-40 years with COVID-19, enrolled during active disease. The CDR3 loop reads CASSGGSYNEQFF. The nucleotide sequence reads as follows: TGTGCCAGCTCAGGGGGCTCCTACAATGAGCAGTTCTTC. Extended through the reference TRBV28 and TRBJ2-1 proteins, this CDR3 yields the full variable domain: DVKVTQSSRYLVKRTGEKVFLECVQDMDHENMFWYRQDPGLGLRLIYFSYDVKMKEKGDIPEGYSVSREKKERFSLILESASTNQTSMYLCASSGGSYNEQFFGPGTRLTVL.